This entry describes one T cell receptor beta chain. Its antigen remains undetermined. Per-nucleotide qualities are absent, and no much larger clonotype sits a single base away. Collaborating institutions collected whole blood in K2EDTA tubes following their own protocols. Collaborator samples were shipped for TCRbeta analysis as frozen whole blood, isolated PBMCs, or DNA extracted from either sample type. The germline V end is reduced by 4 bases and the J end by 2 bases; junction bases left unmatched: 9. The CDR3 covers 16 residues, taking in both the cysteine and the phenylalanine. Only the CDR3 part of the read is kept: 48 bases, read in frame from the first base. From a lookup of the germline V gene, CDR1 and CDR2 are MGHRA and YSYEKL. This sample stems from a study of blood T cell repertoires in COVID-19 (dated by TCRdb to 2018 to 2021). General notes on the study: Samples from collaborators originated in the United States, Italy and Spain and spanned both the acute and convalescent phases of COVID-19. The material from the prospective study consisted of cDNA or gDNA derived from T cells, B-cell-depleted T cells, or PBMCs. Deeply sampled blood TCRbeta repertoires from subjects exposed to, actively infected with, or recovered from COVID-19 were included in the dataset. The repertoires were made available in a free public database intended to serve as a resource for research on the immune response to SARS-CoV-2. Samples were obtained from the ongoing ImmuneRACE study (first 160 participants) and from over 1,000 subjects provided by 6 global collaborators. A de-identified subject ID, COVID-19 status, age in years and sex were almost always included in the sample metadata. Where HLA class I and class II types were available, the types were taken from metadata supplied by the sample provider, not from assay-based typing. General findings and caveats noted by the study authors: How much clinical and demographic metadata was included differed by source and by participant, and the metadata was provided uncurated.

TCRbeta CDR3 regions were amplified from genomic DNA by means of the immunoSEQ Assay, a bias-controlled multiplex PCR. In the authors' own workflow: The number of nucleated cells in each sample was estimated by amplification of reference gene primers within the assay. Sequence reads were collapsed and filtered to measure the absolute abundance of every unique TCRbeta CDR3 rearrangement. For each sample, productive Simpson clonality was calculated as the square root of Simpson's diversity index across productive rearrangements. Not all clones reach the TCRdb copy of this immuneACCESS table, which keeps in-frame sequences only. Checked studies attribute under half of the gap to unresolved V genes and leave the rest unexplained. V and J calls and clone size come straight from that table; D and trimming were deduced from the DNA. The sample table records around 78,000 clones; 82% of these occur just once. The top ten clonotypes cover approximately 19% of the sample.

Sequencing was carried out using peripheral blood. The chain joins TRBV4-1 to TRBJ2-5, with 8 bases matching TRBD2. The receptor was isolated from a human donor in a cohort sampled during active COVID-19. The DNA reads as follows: TGCGCCAGCAGCCCCTTCTCTGGCGGGGGGCAAGAGACCCAGTACTTC. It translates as CASSPFSGGGQETQYF.